A selection of T cell receptor beta chains follows, all from one sample in a study of blood T cell repertoires in COVID-19. Repertoires were generated with immunoSEQ multiplex PCR, while TCRdb's copy carries only in-frame clones and drops some. The sample carries about 32,000 clones, about nine tenths recorded once. Material for sequencing was peripheral blood. Every receptor here comes from an older man with active or convalescent COVID-19. CDR3s include the opening cysteine and the closing phenylalanine or tryptophan. A D gene is named only where the DNA matches it firmly. Not every row has a clone size; where given, it reads once, few, many or a size class.

V	D	size	J	CDR3	DNA
TRBV5-6	TRBD1	.	TRBJ1-6	CASSLLRGLSLHF	TGTGCCAGCAGCTTGCTTAGGGGGCTATCCCTCCACTTT
TRBV12-3/TRBV12-4	.	.	TRBJ2-7	CASSARGWAQYF	TGTGCCAGCAGTGCCAGGGGATGGGCGCAGTACTTC
TRBV24-1	TRBD1	.	TRBJ1-3	CATSDLTGIRLYF	TGTGCCACCAGTGATCTGACAGGGATCCGCCTATATTTT
TRBV12-3/TRBV12-4	.	.	TRBJ1-1	CASSLRAGGEAFF	TGTGCCAGCAGTTTAAGGGCAGGAGGTGAAGCTTTCTTT
TRBV23-1	.	.	TRBJ1-5	CASSHGEGNQPQHF	TGCGCCAGCAGTCACGGCGAGGGCAATCAGCCCCAGCATTTT
TRBV5-1	.	.	TRBJ1-2	CASSRGVGTANYGYTF	TGCGCCAGCAGCCGCGGGGTCGGAACAGCTAACTATGGCTACACCTTC
TRBV28	TRBD1	few	TRBJ1-4	CASSRTGGNEKLFF	TGTGCCAGCAGCAGGACAGGGGGCAATGAAAAACTGTTTTTT
TRBV27	TRBD1	.	TRBJ1-1	CASSSGWGQGDTEAFF	TGTGCCAGCAGTTCAGGGTGGGGACAGGGGGACACTGAAGCTTTCTTT
TRBV21-1	.	.	TRBJ2-1	CASSLSRGLKGNEQFF	TGTGCCAGCAGCCTATCTCGGGGGTTAAAAGGCAATGAGCAGTTCTTC
TRBV7-8	TRBD1	.	TRBJ1-1	CASSFEGAANTEAFF	TGTGCCAGCAGCTTCGAGGGGGCCGCGAACACTGAAGCTTTCTTT
TRBV5-1	.	.	TRBJ1-2	CASSPRDGANYGYTF	TGCGCCAGCAGCCCGCGGGACGGAGCTAACTATGGCTACACCTTC
TRBV6-2/TRBV6-3	.	once	TRBJ2-7	CASSSITGSSYEQYF	TGTGCCAGCAGTTCTATAACCGGGAGCTCCTACGAGCAGTACTTC
TRBV28	.	.	TRBJ1-4	CASSLSWVGTNEKLFF	TGTGCCAGCAGTCTTAGCTGGGTTGGCACTAATGAAAAACTGTTTTTT
TRBV6-5	TRBD1	.	TRBJ2-1	CASSSVTGTREQFF	TGTGCCAGCAGTTCCGTGACAGGGACCCGTGAGCAGTTCTTC
TRBV5-1	.	.	TRBJ2-3	CASSDLAGLDTQYF	TGCGCCAGCAGCGACTTGGCAGGGTTAGATACGCAGTATTTT
TRBV15	.	.	TRBJ1-2	CATSRDGRRGLNYGYTF	TGTGCCACCAGCAGAGATGGTAGAAGGGGACTTAACTATGGCTACACCTTC
TRBV28	.	.	TRBJ1-1	CASLGAGSFRTEAFF	TGTGCCAGCTTGGGGGCAGGGTCCTTTCGGACTGAAGCTTTCTTT
TRBV12-3/TRBV12-4	.	.	TRBJ1-2	CASSPGRDYGYTF	TGTGCCAGCAGTCCAGGGAGGGACTATGGCTACACCTTC
TRBV19	TRBD1	.	TRBJ2-2	CASSIIGDRGRTGELFF	TGTGCCAGTAGTATAATCGGCGACAGGGGGCGGACCGGGGAGCTGTTTTTT
TRBV9	.	.	TRBJ2-2	CASSSGTANTGELFF	TGTGCCAGCAGCTCAGGGACTGCGAACACCGGGGAGCTGTTTTTT
TRBV19	.	.	TRBJ1-3	CASSIEEGTTIYF	TGTGCCAGTAGTATAGAAGAGGGAACCACCATATATTTT
TRBV28	TRBD1	.	TRBJ2-3	CASSPGTGGPGGTQYF	TGTGCCAGCAGCCCCGGGACAGGGGGGCCAGGTGGTACGCAGTATTTT
TRBV28	.	.	TRBJ1-1	CASSGGSRGTEAFF	TGTGCCAGCAGTGGGGGCAGCCGGGGCACTGAAGCTTTCTTT
TRBV7-9	TRBD1	.	TRBJ1-1	CASSRDRGLAFF	TGTGCCAGCAGCCGGGACAGGGGGCTGGCTTTCTTT
TRBV18	.	.	TRBJ2-5	CASSPPGGRETQYF	TGTGCCAGCTCACCACCTGGGGGCAGAGAGACCCAGTACTTC
TRBV5-8	.	.	TRBJ1-1	CASSPYPYRFEAFF	TGTGCCAGCAGCCCTTATCCTTACAGGTTTGAAGCTTTCTTT
TRBV14	.	.	TRBJ1-1	CASSQDLGGVTEAFF	TGTGCCAGCAGCCAAGATCTCGGAGGGGTCACTGAAGCTTTCTTT
TRBV6-5	.	.	TRBJ1-4	CASSYSLRGGYEKLFF	TGTGCCAGCAGTTACTCTTTAAGAGGGGGATATGAAAAACTGTTTTTT
TRBV29-1	TRBD1	.	TRBJ1-2	CSVATGVNYGYTF	TGCAGCGTCGCCACAGGGGTAAACTATGGCTACACCTTC
TRBV5-4	.	few	TRBJ2-3	CASSLEMDTQYF	TGTGCCAGCAGCTTAGAGATGGATACGCAGTATTTT
TRBV7-2	.	.	TRBJ1-2	CASSVGTGPNYGYTF	TGTGCCAGCAGCGTCGGGACTGGGCCTAACTATGGCTACACCTTC
TRBV18	.	.	TRBJ1-5	CASSHGVNSNQPQHF	TGTGCCAGCTCTCACGGGGTTAACAGCAATCAGCCCCAGCATTTT
TRBV24-1	.	.	TRBJ1-1	CATSDLRPRDAEAFF	TGTGCCACCAGTGACCTACGTCCGAGAGATGCCGAAGCTTTCTTT
TRBV19	.	once	TRBJ1-5	CAGGVRVRSNQPQHF	TGTGCCGGCGGGGTCCGGGTACGAAGCAATCAGCCCCAGCATTTT
TRBV27	.	.	TRBJ1-5	CASSQYRDGQPQHF	TGTGCCAGCAGCCAATACAGGGATGGTCAGCCCCAGCATTTT
TRBV7-6	TRBD2	.	TRBJ2-3	CASSQGLAGSQGDTQYF	TGTGCCAGCAGCCAAGGACTAGCGGGGAGTCAGGGAGATACGCAGTATTTT
TRBV11-2	.	.	TRBJ1-2	CASSRPGGYGYTF	TGTGCCAGCAGCCGCCCGGGGGGCTATGGCTACACCTTC
TRBV19	.	once	TRBJ1-2	CASSPRGGRGIYGYTF	TGTGCCAGTAGTCCCCGAGGAGGCAGGGGAATATATGGCTACACCTTC
TRBV24-1	TRBD2	.	TRBJ2-1	CATSVNPGTSASSYNEQFF	TGTGCCACCAGTGTCAACCCCGGGACTAGCGCAAGCTCCTACAATGAGCAGTTCTTC
TRBV27	TRBD1	.	TRBJ1-2	CASTRQGLGGYTF	TGTGCCAGCACCAGACAGGGGTTAGGTGGCTACACCTTC
TRBV19	TRBD1	.	TRBJ1-5	CASSTPGTGNQPQHF	TGTGCCAGTAGTACCCCCGGGACAGGCAATCAGCCCCAGCATTTT
TRBV6-5	.	.	TRBJ1-1	CASSYQAGTGTEAFF	TGTGCCAGCAGTTACCAGGCGGGTACGGGCACTGAAGCTTTCTTT
TRBV18	.	.	TRBJ1-1	CASSPPSESNTEAFF	TGTGCCAGCTCACCACCTTCGGAGTCGAACACTGAAGCTTTCTTT
TRBV5-4	.	.	TRBJ1-6	CASSVGGSNSPLHF	TGTGCCAGCAGCGTCGGGGGATCCAATTCACCCCTCCACTTT
TRBV6-1	.	.	TRBJ1-4	CASSEVASLHEKLFF	TGTGCCAGCAGTGAAGTGGCATCCCTTCATGAAAAACTGTTTTTT
TRBV5-1	TRBD1	.	TRBJ1-1	CASSADRRGGNTEAFF	TGCGCCAGCAGCGCGGACAGGAGGGGAGGGAACACTGAAGCTTTCTTT
TRBV7-2	TRBD2	.	TRBJ2-1	CASSPRGSGSAGSYNEQFF	TGTGCCAGCAGCCCCCGGGGTAGCGGGAGTGCAGGGTCCTACAATGAGCAGTTCTTC
TRBV2	TRBD2	.	TRBJ2-3	CASSELAGSHTQYF	TGTGCCAGCAGTGAACTAGCGGGATCCCATACGCAGTATTTT
TRBV6-2/TRBV6-3	.	.	TRBJ2-2	CASSRTGANTGELFF	TGTGCCAGCAGCCGAACAGGTGCGAACACCGGGGAGCTGTTTTTT
TRBV7-9	.	.	TRBJ1-2	CASSFGSGDGYTF	TGTGCCAGCAGCTTCGGGTCGGGGGACGGCTACACCTTC
TRBV4-1	.	.	TRBJ2-5	CASSQVPGTRQETQYF	TGCGCCAGCAGCCAAGTGCCGGGGACACGGCAAGAGACCCAGTACTTC
TRBV5-4	TRBD1	.	TRBJ1-1	CASSLGGGQGRRKAFF	TGTGCCAGCAGCTTGGGGGGGGGACAGGGGCGTAGGAAAGCTTTCTTT
TRBV5-1	.	few	TRBJ1-2	CASSARTLGGGYTF	TGCGCCAGCAGCGCTAGGACACTAGGGGGAGGCTACACCTTC
TRBV10-3	.	once	TRBJ1-1	CATQAGWVNTEAFF	TGTGCCACACAGGCGGGGTGGGTGAACACTGAAGCTTTCTTT
TRBV13	TRBD1	.	TRBJ1-1	CASSLGGQAMNTEAFF	TGTGCCAGCAGCTTAGGCGGACAGGCCATGAACACTGAAGCTTTCTTT
TRBV2	TRBD1	.	TRBJ1-2	CASRAPRQGAGYTF	TGTGCCAGCAGAGCCCCGCGACAGGGGGCTGGCTACACCTTC
TRBV18	TRBD1	.	TRBJ1-2	CASSLQGGEYGYTF	TGTGCCAGCTCCCTACAGGGGGGGGAGTATGGCTACACCTTC
TRBV5-1	TRBD1	.	TRBJ2-3	CASSLNPGQGSNLADTQYF	TGCGCCAGCAGCTTGAATCCCGGACAGGGTTCGAACTTGGCAGATACGCAGTATTTT